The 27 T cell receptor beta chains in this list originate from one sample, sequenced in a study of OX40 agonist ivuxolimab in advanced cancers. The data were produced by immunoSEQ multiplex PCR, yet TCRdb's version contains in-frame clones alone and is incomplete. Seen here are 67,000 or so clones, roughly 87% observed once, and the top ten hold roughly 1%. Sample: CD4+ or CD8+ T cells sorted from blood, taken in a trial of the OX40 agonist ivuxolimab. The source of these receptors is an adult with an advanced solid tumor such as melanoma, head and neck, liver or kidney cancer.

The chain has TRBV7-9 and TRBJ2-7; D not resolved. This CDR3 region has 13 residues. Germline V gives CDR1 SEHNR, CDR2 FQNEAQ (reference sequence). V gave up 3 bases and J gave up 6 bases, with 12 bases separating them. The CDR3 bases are TGTGCCAGCAGCTTGGGGTACGGCGGCGAGCAGTACTTC. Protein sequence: CASSLGYGGEQYF. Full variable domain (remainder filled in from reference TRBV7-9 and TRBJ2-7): DTGVSQNPRHKITKRGQNVTFRCDPISEHNRLYWYRQTLGQGPEFLTYFQNEAQLEKSRLLSDRFSAERPKGSFSTLEIQRTEQGDSAMYLCASSLGYGGEQYFGPGTRLTVT.

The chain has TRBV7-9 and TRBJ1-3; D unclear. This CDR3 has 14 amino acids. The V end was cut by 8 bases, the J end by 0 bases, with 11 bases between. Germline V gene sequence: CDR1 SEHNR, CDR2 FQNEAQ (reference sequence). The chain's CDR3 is CASAREDSGNTIYF. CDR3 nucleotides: TGTGCCAGCGCCCGGGAAGACTCTGGAAACACCATATATTTT.

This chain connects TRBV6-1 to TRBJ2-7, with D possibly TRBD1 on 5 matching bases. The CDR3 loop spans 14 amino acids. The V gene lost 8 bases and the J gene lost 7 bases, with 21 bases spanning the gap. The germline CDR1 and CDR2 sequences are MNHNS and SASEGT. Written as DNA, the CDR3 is TGTGCCAGCTTTGGTGACAGTATACTACGAGAGCAGTACTTC. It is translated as CASFGDSILREQYF.

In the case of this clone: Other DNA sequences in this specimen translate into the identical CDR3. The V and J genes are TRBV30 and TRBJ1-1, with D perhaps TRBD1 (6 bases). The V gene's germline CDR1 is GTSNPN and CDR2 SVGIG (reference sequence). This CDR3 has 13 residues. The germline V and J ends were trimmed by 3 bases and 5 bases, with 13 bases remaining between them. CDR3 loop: CAWRTQGDTEAFF. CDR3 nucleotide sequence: TGTGCCTGGAGGACACAGGGAGATACTGAAGCTTTCTTT.

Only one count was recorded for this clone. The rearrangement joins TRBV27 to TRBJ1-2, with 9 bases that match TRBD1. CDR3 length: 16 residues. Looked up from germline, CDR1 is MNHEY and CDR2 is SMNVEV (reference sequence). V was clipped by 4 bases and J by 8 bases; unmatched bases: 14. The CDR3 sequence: CASSSRDRERIGGYTF. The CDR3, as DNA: TGTGCCAGCAGTTCCCGGGACAGGGAACGAATTGGAGGCTACACCTTC.

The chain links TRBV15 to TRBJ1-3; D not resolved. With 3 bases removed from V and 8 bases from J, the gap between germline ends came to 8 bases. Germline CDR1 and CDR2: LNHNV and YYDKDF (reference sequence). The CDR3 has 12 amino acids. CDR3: CATSRTRDTIYF. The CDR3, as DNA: TGTGCCACCAGCAGGACTCGAGACACCATATATTTT.

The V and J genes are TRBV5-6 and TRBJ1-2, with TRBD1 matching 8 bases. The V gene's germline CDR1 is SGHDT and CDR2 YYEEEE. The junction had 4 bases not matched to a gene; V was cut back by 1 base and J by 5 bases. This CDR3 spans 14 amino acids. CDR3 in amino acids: CASSLRGQGYGYTF. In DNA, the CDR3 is TGTGCCAGCAGCTTGCGCGGACAGGGTTATGGCTACACCTTC.

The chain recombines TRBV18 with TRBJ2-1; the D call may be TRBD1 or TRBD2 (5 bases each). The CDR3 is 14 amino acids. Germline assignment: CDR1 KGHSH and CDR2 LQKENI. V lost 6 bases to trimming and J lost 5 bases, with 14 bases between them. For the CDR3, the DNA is TGTGCCAGCTCTGACGGGACGGTGAACAATGAGCAGTTCTTC. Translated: CASSDGTVNNEQFF.

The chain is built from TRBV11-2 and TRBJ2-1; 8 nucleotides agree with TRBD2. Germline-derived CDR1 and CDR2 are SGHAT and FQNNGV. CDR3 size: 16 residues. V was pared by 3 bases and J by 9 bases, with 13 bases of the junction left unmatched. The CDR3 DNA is TGTGCCAGCAGCTTGACGGGACTAGGGACCTGGGGTGAGCAGTTCTTC. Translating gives CASSLTGLGTWGEQFF.

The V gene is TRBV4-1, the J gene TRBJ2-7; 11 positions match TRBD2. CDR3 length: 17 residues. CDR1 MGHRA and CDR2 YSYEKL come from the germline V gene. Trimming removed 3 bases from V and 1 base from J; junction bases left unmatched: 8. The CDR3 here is CASSQTLGTSGSYEQYF. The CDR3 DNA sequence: TGCGCCAGCAGCCAGACCCTCGGGACTAGCGGTTCCTACGAGCAGTACTTC.

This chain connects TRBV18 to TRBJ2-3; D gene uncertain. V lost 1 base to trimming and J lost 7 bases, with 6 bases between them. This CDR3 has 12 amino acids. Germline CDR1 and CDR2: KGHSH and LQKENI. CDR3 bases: TGTGCCAGCTCACCACAGAGTCATACGCAGTATTTT. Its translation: CASSPQSHTQYF.

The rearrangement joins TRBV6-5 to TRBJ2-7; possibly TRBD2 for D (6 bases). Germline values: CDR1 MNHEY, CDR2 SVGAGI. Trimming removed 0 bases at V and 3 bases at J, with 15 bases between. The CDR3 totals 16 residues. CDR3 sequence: CASSYSRGKKNYEQYF. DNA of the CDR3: TGTGCCAGCAGTTACTCTCGGGGGAAGAAAAACTACGAGCAGTACTTC.

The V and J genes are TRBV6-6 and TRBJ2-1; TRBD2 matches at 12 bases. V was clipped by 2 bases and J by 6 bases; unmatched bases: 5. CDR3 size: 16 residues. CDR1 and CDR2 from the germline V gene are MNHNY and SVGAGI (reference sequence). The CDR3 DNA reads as TGTGCCAGCAGTTACGGGGCTAGCGGGGGGGTCAATGAGCAGTTCTTC. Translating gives CASSYGASGGVNEQFF.

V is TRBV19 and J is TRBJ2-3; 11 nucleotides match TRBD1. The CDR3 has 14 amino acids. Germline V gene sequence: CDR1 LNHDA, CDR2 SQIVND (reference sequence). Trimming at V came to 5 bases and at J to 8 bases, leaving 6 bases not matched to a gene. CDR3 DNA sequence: TGTGCCAGTAGTCCCGGGACAGGGGGAGTTACGCAGTATTTT. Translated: CASSPGTGGVTQYF.

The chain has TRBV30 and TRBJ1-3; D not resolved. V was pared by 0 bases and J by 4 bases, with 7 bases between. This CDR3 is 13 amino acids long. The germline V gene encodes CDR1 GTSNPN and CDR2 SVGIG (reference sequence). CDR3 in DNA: TGTGCCTGGAGTGTGGGCAGGGGAAACACCATATATTTT. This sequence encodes CAWSVGRGNTIYF.

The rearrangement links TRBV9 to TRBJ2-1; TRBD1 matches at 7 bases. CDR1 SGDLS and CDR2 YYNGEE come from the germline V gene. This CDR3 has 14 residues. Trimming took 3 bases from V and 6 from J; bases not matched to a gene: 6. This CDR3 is CASSATTGFNEQFF. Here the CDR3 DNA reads TGTGCCAGCAGCGCGACGACAGGGTTCAATGAGCAGTTCTTC.

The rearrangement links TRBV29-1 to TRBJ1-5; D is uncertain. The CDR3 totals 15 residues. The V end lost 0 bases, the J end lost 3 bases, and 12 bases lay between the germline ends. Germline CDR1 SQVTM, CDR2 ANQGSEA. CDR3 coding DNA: TGCAGCGTTGAAGAAATCGGTGGTACCAATCAGCCCCAGCATTTT. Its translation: CSVEEIGGTNQPQHF.

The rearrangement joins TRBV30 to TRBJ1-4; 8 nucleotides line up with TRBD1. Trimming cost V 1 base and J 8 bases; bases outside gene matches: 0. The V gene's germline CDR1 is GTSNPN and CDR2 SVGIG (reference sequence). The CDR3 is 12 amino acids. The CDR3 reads CAWSGDREKLFF. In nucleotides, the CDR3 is TGTGCCTGGAGTGGGGACAGGGAAAAACTGTTTTTT.

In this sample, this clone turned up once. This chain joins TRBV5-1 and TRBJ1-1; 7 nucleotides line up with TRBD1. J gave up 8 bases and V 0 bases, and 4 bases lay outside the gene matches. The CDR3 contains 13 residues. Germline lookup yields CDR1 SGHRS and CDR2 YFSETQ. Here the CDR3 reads CASSLGNRGEAFF. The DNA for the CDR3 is TGCGCCAGCAGCTTGGGGAACAGGGGAGAAGCTTTCTTT.

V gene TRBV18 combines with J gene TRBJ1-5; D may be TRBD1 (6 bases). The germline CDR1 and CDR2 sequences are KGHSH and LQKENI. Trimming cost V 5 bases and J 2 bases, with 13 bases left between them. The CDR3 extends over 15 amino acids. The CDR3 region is CASSIDRTRNQPQHF. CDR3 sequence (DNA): TGTGCCAGCTCAATAGACAGGACGCGCAATCAGCCCCAGCATTTT. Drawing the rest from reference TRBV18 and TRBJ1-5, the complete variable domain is NAGVMQNPRHLVRRRGQEARLRCSPMKGHSHVYWYRQLPEEGLKFMVYLQKENIIDESGMPKERFSAEFPKEGPSILRIQQVVRGDSAAYFCASSIDRTRNQPQHFGDGTRLSIL.

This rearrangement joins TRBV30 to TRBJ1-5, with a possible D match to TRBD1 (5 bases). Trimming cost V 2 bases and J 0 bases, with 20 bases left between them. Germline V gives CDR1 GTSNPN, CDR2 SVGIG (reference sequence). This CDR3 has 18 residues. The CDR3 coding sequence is TGTGCCTGGAGTTACGCCCCAAGCGTCGGGGGTAGCAATCAGCCCCAGCATTTT. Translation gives CAWSYAPSVGGSNQPQHF.

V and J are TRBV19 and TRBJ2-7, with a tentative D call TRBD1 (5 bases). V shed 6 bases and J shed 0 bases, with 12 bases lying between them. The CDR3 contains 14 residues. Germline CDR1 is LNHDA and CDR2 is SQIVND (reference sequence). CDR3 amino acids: CASSPRVYSYEQYF. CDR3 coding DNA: TGTGCCAGTAGCCCCAGGGTTTACTCCTACGAGCAGTACTTC.

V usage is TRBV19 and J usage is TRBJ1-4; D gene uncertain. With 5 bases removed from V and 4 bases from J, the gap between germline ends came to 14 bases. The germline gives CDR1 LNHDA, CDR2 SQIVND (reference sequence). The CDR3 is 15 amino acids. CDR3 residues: CASSATALLNEKLFF. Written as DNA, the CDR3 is TGTGCCAGTAGTGCCACCGCCCTTCTTAATGAAAAACTGTTTTTT.

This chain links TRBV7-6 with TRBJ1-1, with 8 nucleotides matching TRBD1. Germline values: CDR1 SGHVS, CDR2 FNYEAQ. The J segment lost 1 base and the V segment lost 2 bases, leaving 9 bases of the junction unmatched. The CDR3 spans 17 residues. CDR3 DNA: TGTGCCAGCAGCTTACCTTGCAGGGGGCAGGGGAACACTGAAGCTTTCTTT. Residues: CASSLPCRGQGNTEAFF.

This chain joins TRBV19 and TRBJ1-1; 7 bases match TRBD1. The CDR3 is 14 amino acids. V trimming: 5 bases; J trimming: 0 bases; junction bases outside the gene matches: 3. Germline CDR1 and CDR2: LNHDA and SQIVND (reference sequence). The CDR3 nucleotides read TGTGCCAGTAGTGCGACAGGGATGAACACTGAAGCTTTCTTT. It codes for CASSATGMNTEAFF.

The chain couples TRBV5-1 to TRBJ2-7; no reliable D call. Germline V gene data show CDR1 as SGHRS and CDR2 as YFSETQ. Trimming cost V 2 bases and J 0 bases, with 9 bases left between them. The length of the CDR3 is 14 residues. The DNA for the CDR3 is TGCGCCAGCAGCTTATTATGGGTCTCCTACGAGCAGTACTTC. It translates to CASSLLWVSYEQYF.

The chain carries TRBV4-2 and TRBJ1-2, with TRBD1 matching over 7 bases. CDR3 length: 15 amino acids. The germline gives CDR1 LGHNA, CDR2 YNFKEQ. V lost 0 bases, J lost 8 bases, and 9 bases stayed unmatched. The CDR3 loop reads CASSQETGTAHGYTF. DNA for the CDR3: TGTGCCAGCAGCCAAGAGACCGGGACAGCGCACGGCTACACCTTC.